This TCR beta chain was found in a study of cytotoxic CD8 clonotypes in ibrutinib-treated CLL. Study details: Enrolment comprised around 11 relapsed/refractory and roughly 15 treatment-naive patients; about 17 were IGHV unmutated. Specimens for response were gathered following a median about a year of therapy, spanning 6 to 36. General study results and limits: Measured clonality at baseline was greater than in age-matched healthy donors and tracked with circulating CD8+ T-cell counts. The clonality went up when patients responded to ibrutinib and dropped back toward baseline at progression.

As regards this clone: The antigen remains unidentified.

Generated by immunoSEQ multiplex PCR, the TCRdb table keeps only in-frame clones and is missing some. Among more than 200,000 clones listed, 60% to 75% were seen once. The origin of this receptor is a human donor with chronic lymphocytic leukemia. The sample here was PBMCs, taken after 24 months of ibrutinib treatment.

The CDR3 here is CATLPQGNGELFF. The CDR3 DNA reads TGTGCCACCCTCCCACAGGGAAACGGGGAGCTGTTTTTT. This chain joins TRBV6-5 and TRBJ2-2; D possibly corresponds to TRBD1 (6 bases). CDR1 is MNHEY, CDR2 SVGAGI, per germline. The CDR3 has 13 residues. Trimming took 10 bases from V and 7 from J, leaving 16 bases between them.